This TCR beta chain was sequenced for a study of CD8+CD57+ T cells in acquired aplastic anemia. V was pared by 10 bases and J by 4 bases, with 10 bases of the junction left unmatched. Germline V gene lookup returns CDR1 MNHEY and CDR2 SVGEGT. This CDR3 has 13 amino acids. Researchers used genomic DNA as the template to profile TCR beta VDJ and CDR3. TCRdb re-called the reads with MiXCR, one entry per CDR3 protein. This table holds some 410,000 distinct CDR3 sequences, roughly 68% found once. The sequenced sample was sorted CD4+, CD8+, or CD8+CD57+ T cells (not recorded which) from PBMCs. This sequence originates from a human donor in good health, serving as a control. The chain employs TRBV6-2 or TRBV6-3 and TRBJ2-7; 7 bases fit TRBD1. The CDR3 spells CATRAGTAYEQYF. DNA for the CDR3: TGTGCCACCAGGGCCGGGACAGCATACGAGCAGTACTTC.